The 4 T cell receptor beta chains listed next were all sequenced from one sample in a study of blood T cell repertoires in COVID-19 (dated by TCRdb to the early 2020s). Libraries were prepared through the immunoSEQ multiplex PCR assay. In TCRdb, the immuneACCESS table is reduced to in-frame sequences with V and J assigned. These tables do not hold every clone; where another copy was compared, an unresolved V gene accounts for under half, and the others remain unexplained. The sample records around 450,000 clones, 70% to 90% of which are singletons. The biggest ten clones account for about 2.1% of the sample. Sample: PBMCs or T cells enriched from blood (not recorded which). These receptors all come from a woman in her late teens or twenties with acute COVID-19.

The rearrangement links TRBV9 to TRBJ2-2; D is possibly TRBD1 (5 bases). V was pared by 7 bases and J by 5 bases, with 24 bases between. The CDR3 spans 17 residues. The germline gives CDR1 SGDLS, CDR2 YYNGEE. The CDR3 loop is CASSSVRGFSGTGELFF. CDR3 bases: TGTGCCAGCTCTTCGGTTAGGGGATTCTCAGGAACCGGGGAGCTGTTTTTT.

The chain is built from TRBV18 and TRBJ1-4; 8 bases line up with TRBD1. This CDR3 contains 15 residues. Per germline, CDR1 KGHSH and CDR2 LQKENI. Trimming removed 3 bases from V and 5 bases from J; junction bases left unmatched: 5. CDR3 residues: CASSPQGTGNEKLFF. The CDR3 nucleotides are TGTGCCAGCTCACCTCAGGGGACAGGAAATGAAAAACTGTTTTTT.

This chain connects TRBV7-9 to TRBJ1-4; 7 bases are shared with TRBD1. The V gene's germline CDR1 is SEHNR and CDR2 FQNEAQ (reference sequence). The CDR3 sequence is 15 residues long. Germline trimming cut 5 bases from V and 3 bases from J; bases unmatched to any gene: 6. The CDR3 region has the DNA TGTGCCAGCAGCCTCGGGACAGAGGCTAATGAAAAACTGTTTTTT. This codes for CASSLGTEANEKLFF.

The gene calls are TRBV28 and TRBJ2-2, with 7 bases fitting TRBD1. V lost 5 bases, J lost 1 base, and 7 bases stayed unmatched. This CDR3 has 16 residues. Germline loops: CDR1 MDHEN, CDR2 SYDVKM. CDR3 region: CASSPTTGLNTGELFF. CDR3 nucleotide sequence: TGTGCCAGCAGTCCGACGACAGGGCTGAACACCGGGGAGCTGTTTTTT.